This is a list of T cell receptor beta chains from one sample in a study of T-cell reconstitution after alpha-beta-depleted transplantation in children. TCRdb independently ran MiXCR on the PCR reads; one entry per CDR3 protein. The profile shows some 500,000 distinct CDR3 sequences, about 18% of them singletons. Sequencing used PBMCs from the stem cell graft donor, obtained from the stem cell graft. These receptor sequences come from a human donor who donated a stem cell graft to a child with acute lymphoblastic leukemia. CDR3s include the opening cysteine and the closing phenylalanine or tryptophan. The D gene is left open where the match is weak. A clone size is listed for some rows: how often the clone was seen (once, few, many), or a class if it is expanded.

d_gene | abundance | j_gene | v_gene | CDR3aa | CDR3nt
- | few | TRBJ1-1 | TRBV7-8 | CASSLVRAARGTEAFF | TGTGCCAGCAGCTTAGTAAGGGCGGCCAGGGGTACTGAAGCTTTCTTT
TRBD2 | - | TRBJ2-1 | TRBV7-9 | CASSSLDRAQRDNEQFF | TGTGCCAGCAGCTCCCTCGACCGGGCCCAGCGGGATAATGAGCAGTTCTTC
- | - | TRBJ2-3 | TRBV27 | CASSSDGFSTDTQYF | TGTGCCAGCAGCTCCGACGGATTTAGCACAGATACGCAGTATTTT
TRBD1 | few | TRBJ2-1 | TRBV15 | CATSRRPGQGIDEQFF | TGTGCCACCAGCAGACGGCCGGGACAGGGGATCGATGAGCAGTTCTTC
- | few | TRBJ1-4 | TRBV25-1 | CASSEYVEVNEKLFF | TGTGCCAGCAGTGAATATGTGGAGGTTAATGAAAAACTGTTTTTT
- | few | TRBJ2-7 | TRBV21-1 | CAITRVGRYEQYF | TGTGCCATCACCCGCGTCGGGCGTTACGAGCAGTACTTC
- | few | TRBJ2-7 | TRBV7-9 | CASSLGGRPWEQYF | TGTGCCAGCAGCTTAGGCGGTCGCCCCTGGGAGCAGTACTTC
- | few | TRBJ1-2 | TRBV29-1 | CSGSDRDGYTF | TGCAGCGGTTCCGACCGGGATGGCTACACCTTC
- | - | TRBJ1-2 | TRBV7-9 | CASSLQELNYGYTF | TGTGCCAGCAGCTTACAGGAGCTTAACTATGGCTACACCTTC
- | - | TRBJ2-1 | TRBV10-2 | CATGKSSYNEQFF | TGCGCCACCGGCAAGAGCTCCTACAATGAGCAGTTCTTC
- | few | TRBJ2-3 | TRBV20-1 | CSASSGLRTDTQYF | TGCAGTGCTAGTTCCGGGCTGCGGACAGATACGCAGTATTTT
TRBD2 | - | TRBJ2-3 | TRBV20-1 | CSARPSGRRVTDTQYF | TGCAGTGCTAGGCCTAGCGGGAGACGGGTCACAGATACGCAGTATTTT
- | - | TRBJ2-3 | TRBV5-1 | CASSLVGRGPSDTQYF | TGCGCCAGCAGCTTGGTGGGAAGAGGGCCCTCGGATACGCAGTATTTT
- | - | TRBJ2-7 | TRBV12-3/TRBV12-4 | CASSFLGSPAHEQYF | TGTGCCAGCAGTTTTTTGGGGTCCCCCGCCCACGAGCAGTACTTC
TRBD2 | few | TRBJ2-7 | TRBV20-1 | CSASAPRGEGSYEQYF | TGCAGTGCTAGTGCTCCCCGGGGGGAAGGGTCCTACGAGCAGTACTTC
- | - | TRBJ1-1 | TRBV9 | CASSAVGGSTEAFF | TGTGCCAGCAGCGCCGTGGGAGGCAGCACTGAAGCTTTCTTT
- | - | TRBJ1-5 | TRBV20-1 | CSASEGDISNQPQHF | TGCAGTGCTAGCGAGGGGGATATAAGCAATCAGCCCCAGCATTTT
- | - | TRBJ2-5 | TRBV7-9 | CASSTRGAQETQYF | TGTGCCAGCAGCACCCGGGGCGCCCAAGAGACCCAGTACTTC
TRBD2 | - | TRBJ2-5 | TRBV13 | CASSRLALNIQETQYF | TGTGCCAGCAGCCGACTAGCCCTAAATATACAAGAGACCCAGTACTTC
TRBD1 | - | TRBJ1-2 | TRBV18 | CASSRGTGDLYGYTF | TGTGCCAGCTCACGTGGGACAGGGGACCTCTATGGCTACACCTTC
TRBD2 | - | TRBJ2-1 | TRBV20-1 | CSARIAGGPVVGHEQFF | TGCAGTGCTAGAATAGCGGGAGGGCCGGTCGTCGGTCATGAGCAGTTCTTC
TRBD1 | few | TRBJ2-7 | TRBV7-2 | CASSFGQGPPYEQYF | TGTGCCAGCAGCTTTGGACAGGGACCCCCCTACGAGCAGTACTTC